This TCR beta chain originates from a study of T cell changes during pregnancy in multiple sclerosis. This CDR3 region has 14 residues. Germline V gene lookup returns CDR1 MNHNY and CDR2 SVGAGI (reference sequence). The table came from immunoSEQ multiplex PCR; TCRdb's copy has only in-frame clones and leaves some out. The table records over 35,000 clones, 90% to 95% of them present only once. Note on this clone: At one end the junction does not follow the germline gene, possibly because of a read error.

This sample comprised CD4+ T cells from peripheral blood mononuclear cells, obtained in the second trimester of pregnancy. V usage is TRBV6-6 and J usage is TRBJ2-7; D may be TRBD1 (6 bases). The receptor's source is a female donor in good health, enrolled as a control in a pregnancy study. CDR3 protein: CAGSYSTGSYEQYF. The CDR3 nucleotides are TGTGCCGGCAGTTACTCGACAGGATCCTACGAGCAGTACTTC.